These T cell receptor beta chains were read from a single sample in a study of blood T cell repertoires in COVID-19. The protocol was immunoSEQ multiplex PCR, while the TCRdb copy is restricted to in-frame clones and leaves out a portion. The sample has 300,000 or so clones; around four fifths are singletons. The source material was peripheral blood. The source of these receptors is a woman between 45 and 60 years old with active or convalescent COVID-19. The CDR3 runs from the conserved cysteine through the conserved F or W. The D gene is left open where the match is weak. A row's size may be missing; if present it is once, few, many or a size class.

TGCGCCAGCAGCTTGGGGGACAGTTCCGAGCAGTACTTC	CASSLGDSSEQYF	TRBV5-1	once	TRBD1	TRBJ2-7
TGTGCCAGCGACAGGGTTGGCTCCTACAATGAGCAGTTCTTC	CASDRVGSYNEQFF	TRBV9	NA	TRBD1	TRBJ2-1
TGTGCCAGCAGTGAAGATCTAGCGGGAGTGATAGAGACCCAGTACTTC	CASSEDLAGVIETQYF	TRBV6-1	few	TRBD2	TRBJ2-5
TGTGCCAGCAGTGTTTTTCAGCGGAATACCTACAATGAGCAGTTCTTC	CASSVFQRNTYNEQFF	TRBV6-1	NA	NA	TRBJ2-1
TGCGCCAGCAGCTTCCCAGGGGGAGCCTATGGCTACACCTTC	CASSFPGGAYGYTF	TRBV5-1	few	TRBD1	TRBJ1-2
TGTGCCAGCAGCTCGCAGAGCGGGAGTATCGACACCGGGGAGCTGTTTTTT	CASSSQSGSIDTGELFF	TRBV21-1	once	NA	TRBJ2-2
TGTGCCAGCAGCCAACTCTCTGGGGCCAACGTCCTGACTTTC	CASSQLSGANVLTF	TRBV3-1/TRBV3-2	NA	NA	TRBJ2-6
TGTGCCAGCAGGAACAGGGAGGGAACTGAAGCTTTCTTT	CASRNREGTEAFF	TRBV7-2	NA	NA	TRBJ1-1
TGTGCCAGCAGTTTATCTAGCGGGAGGCGCTGGAATGAGCAGTTCTTC	CASSLSSGRRWNEQFF	TRBV27	NA	TRBD2	TRBJ2-1
TGTGCCAGCAGACCAGGGACAGGGAACATCAACGAGCAGTACTTC	CASRPGTGNINEQYF	TRBV5-4	once	TRBD1	TRBJ2-7
TGTGCCAGTAGTATGGCGGGTACCCTCCACTTT	CASSMAGTLHF	TRBV19	NA	NA	TRBJ1-6
TGCGCCAGCAGCCTGGGACTAGGGTCCTACAATGAGCAGTTCTTC	CASSLGLGSYNEQFF	TRBV4-1	NA	TRBD2	TRBJ2-1
TGTGCCAGCAGCTACGGAAACACCATATATTTT	CASSYGNTIYF	TRBV2	NA	NA	TRBJ1-3
TGTGCCAGCACCGCCGGAGCCAAAAACATTCAGTACTTC	CASTAGAKNIQYF	TRBV28	NA	NA	TRBJ2-4
TGTGCCAGCAGCTTAGCGCTAGGACAGGGGATTGACACTGAAGCTTTCTTT	CASSLALGQGIDTEAFF	TRBV7-2	NA	TRBD1	TRBJ1-1
TGTGCCAGCAGCCGCCCGGGACTAGGAGACGAGCAGTACTTC	CASSRPGLGDEQYF	TRBV3-1/TRBV3-2	NA	TRBD2	TRBJ2-7
TGTGCCAGCAGCCCCCGGACAGGGGGGATCACCGGGGAGCTGTTTTTT	CASSPRTGGITGELFF	TRBV7-8	NA	TRBD1	TRBJ2-2
TGCGCCAGCAGCCAGACGGCCCTAGCGGGAGGTGTGAACCCAGATACGCAGTATTTT	CASSQTALAGGVNPDTQYF	TRBV4-1	few	TRBD2	TRBJ2-3
TGTGCCAGCAGCTTTACTCCCCCAACTAGCGGGAGCGATGAGCAGTTCTTC	CASSFTPPTSGSDEQFF	TRBV7-9	NA	TRBD2	TRBJ2-1
TGTGCCAGCAGCTCCCGGACTAGCGGCTGGAGTTGGAATGAGCAGTTCTTC	CASSSRTSGWSWNEQFF	TRBV9	NA	TRBD2	TRBJ2-1
TGTGCCAGCATGGGGAGGTTCAATCAGCCCCAGCATTTT	CASMGRFNQPQHF	TRBV28	NA	NA	TRBJ1-5
TGTGCCAGCAGCTTAGAGGCGGGAGGGAGAATTAGCTCCTACAATGAGCAGTTCTTC	CASSLEAGGRISSYNEQFF	TRBV7-8	NA	TRBD2	TRBJ2-1
TGTGCCAGCCGAACGAGGCAGCGGAGCGGCGAAAAACTGTTTTTT	CASRTRQRSGEKLFF	TRBV6-5	NA	NA	TRBJ1-4
TGTGCCAGCAGCTTAAGGGGCGGGAGCCTCAACAATGAGCAGTTCTTC	CASSLRGGSLNNEQFF	TRBV11-2	NA	TRBD2	TRBJ2-1
TGCGCCAGCAGCGGGACACAGGGGGCCTCCTACGAGCAGTACTTC	CASSGTQGASYEQYF	TRBV5-1	NA	TRBD1	TRBJ2-7
TGTGCCAGCAGCGTAATGACTAGCACAGATACGCAGTATTTT	CASSVMTSTDTQYF	TRBV9	NA	NA	TRBJ2-3
TGTGCCAGCAGTGATTTAGGGGTGGATGAAGCTTTCTTT	CASSDLGVDEAFF	TRBV27	once	NA	TRBJ1-1
TGTGCCAGCAGCTCTCGGGAGGGGGGATACAATGAGCAGTTCTTC	CASSSREGGYNEQFF	TRBV7-8	NA	TRBD2	TRBJ2-1
TGTGCCAGCAGAATCCCGGGACTCCGGGGGTCTGAGCAGTTCTTC	CASRIPGLRGSEQFF	TRBV11-2	NA	NA	TRBJ2-1
TGTGCCAGTAGCAATACGGTCCGCACTGAAGCTTTCTTT	CASSNTVRTEAFF	TRBV19	NA	NA	TRBJ1-1
TGTGCCAGCAGCCGGAGCGCTCCGGGGGGAATCTTTAACAATGAGCAGTTCTTC	CASSRSAPGGIFNNEQFF	TRBV7-9	NA	TRBD2	TRBJ2-1
TGTGCCAGCAGGAACCGGGACAGCTCTGGAAACACCATATATTTT	CASRNRDSSGNTIYF	TRBV5-4	NA	TRBD1	TRBJ1-3
TGTGCCAGCAGTTACCTGGGCCTGGGCACTGAAGCTTTCTTT	CASSYLGLGTEAFF	TRBV27	NA	NA	TRBJ1-1
TGTGCCAGCAGCTCCTCTAAGGGGCTCAAGAACACCGGGGAGCTGTTTTTT	CASSSSKGLKNTGELFF	TRBV13	NA	NA	TRBJ2-2
TGTGCCAGCAGTGAAGCGCTGGGACTAGTGGCGCAGTATTTT	CASSEALGLVAQYF	TRBV6-1	few	TRBD2	TRBJ2-3
TGTGCCAGCAGCCCGATAGCGGGAGCCACCTACGAGCAGTACTTC	CASSPIAGATYEQYF	TRBV11-2	once	TRBD2	TRBJ2-7
TGTGCCAGCAGCCCAGGGTTACAAAGCACAGATACGCAGTATTTT	CASSPGLQSTDTQYF	TRBV11-2	once	NA	TRBJ2-3
TGTGCCAGCAGTGAAGGGTGGAGCAGTAACTATGGCTACACCTTC	CASSEGWSSNYGYTF	TRBV6-1	NA	NA	TRBJ1-2
TGTGCCAGCAGCTTAGGTCGTCAGGGTGACAATGAGCAGTTCTTC	CASSLGRQGDNEQFF	TRBV11-2	NA	NA	TRBJ2-1
TGTGCCAGCAGGGACGGGAGTGGGAATTCACCCCTCCACTTT	CASRDGSGNSPLHF	TRBV2	NA	NA	TRBJ1-6
TGTGCCAGCAGCTTAGCCGGGACAGGGGGTCTTCTTTCCACCGAGCAGTACTTC	CASSLAGTGGLLSTEQYF	TRBV7-2	NA	TRBD1	TRBJ2-7
TGTGCCAGCAGTGGCTGGGACAGGGGGATACGAGTGCAGTACTTC	CASSGWDRGIRVQYF	TRBV27	NA	TRBD1	TRBJ2-7
TGTGCCAGCAGGCCCGGGTATCTCAGCTACACCTTC	CASRPGYLSYTF	TRBV28	NA	NA	TRBJ1-2
TGTGCCATCAGTGAGTCGCTTAGCGGGAGTATCGGGGAGCTGTTTTTT	CAISESLSGSIGELFF	TRBV10-3	NA	TRBD2	TRBJ2-2
TGTGCCACCAGTCATGGACTACAGACAGATACGCAGTATTTT	CATSHGLQTDTQYF	TRBV24-1	NA	NA	TRBJ2-3
TGTGCCAGTAGTCGAGGGGACAGGGGCCCCGGGGAGCTGTTTTTT	CASSRGDRGPGELFF	TRBV19	many	TRBD1	TRBJ2-2
TGTGCCAGCTCACCAGGCCCAGCGCATGCCTACGAGCAGTACTTC	CASSPGPAHAYEQYF	TRBV18	NA	NA	TRBJ2-7
TGTGCCAGCAGCCCCCCAGAGGGCGGGAAAGGCGAGCAGTACTTC	CASSPPEGGKGEQYF	TRBV13	NA	NA	TRBJ2-7
TGCGCCAGCAGCCAGGCAGAGGGGGACTCACCCCTCCACTTT	CASSQAEGDSPLHF	TRBV4-1	NA	NA	TRBJ1-6
TGTGCCAGCAGTCCAGGGGGCGAGATGATGAACACTGAAGCTTTCTTT	CASSPGGEMMNTEAFF	TRBV2	NA	TRBD1	TRBJ1-1
TGCAGCGCCGGAGGACTAGCGGGAGTCGAGCAGTACTTC	CSAGGLAGVEQYF	TRBV29-1	NA	TRBD2	TRBJ2-7
TGTGCCAGCTCACCCCCCAGTAGCGGGAGGGACAATGAGCAGTTCTTC	CASSPPSSGRDNEQFF	TRBV18	NA	TRBD2	TRBJ2-1
TGTGCCAGTAGTATAGGACAGTACTATGGCTACACCTTC	CASSIGQYYGYTF	TRBV19	NA	NA	TRBJ1-2
TGTGCCAGCACCGCCTACAATGAGCAGTTCTTC	CASTAYNEQFF	TRBV2	NA	NA	TRBJ2-1
TGTGCCAGCTGGAGTGCACTTAGGGGCACTGAAGCTTTCTTT	CASWSALRGTEAFF	TRBV27	NA	NA	TRBJ1-1
TGTGCCAGCCGAAAGGGGGCTGGGGACACCATATATTTT	CASRKGAGDTIYF	TRBV28	NA	TRBD1	TRBJ1-3